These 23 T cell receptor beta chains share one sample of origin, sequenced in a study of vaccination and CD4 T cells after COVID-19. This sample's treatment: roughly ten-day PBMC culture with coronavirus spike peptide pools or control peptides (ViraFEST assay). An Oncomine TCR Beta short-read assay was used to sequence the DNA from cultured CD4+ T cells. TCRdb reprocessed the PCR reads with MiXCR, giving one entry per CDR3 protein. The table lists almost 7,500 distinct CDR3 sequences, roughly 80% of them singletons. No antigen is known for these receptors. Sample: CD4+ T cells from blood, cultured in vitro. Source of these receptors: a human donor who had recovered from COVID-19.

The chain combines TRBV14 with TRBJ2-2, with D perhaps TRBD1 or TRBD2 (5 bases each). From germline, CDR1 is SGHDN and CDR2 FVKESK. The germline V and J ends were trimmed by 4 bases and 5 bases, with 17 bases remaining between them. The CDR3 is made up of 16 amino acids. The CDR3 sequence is CASSLPSGRRTGELFF. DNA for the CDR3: TGTGCCAGCAGCCTCCCTTCGGGACGGCGGACCGGGGAGCTGTTTTTT.

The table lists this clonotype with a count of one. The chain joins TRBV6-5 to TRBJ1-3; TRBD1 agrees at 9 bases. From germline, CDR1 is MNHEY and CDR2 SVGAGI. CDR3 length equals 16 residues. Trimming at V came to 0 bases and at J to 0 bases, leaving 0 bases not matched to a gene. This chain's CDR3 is CASSYSTGGSGNTIYF. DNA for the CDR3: TGTGCCAGCAGTTACTCGACAGGGGGCTCTGGAAACACCATATATTTT.

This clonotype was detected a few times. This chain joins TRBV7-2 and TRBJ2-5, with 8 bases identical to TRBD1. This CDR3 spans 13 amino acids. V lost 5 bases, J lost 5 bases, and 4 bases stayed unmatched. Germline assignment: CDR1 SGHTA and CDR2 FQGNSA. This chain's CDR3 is CASSQGALETQYF. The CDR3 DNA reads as TGTGCCAGCAGCCAGGGGGCTCTGGAGACCCAGTACTTC. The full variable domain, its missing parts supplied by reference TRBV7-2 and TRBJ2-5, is GAGVSQSPSNKVTEKGKDVELRCDPISGHTALYWYRQSLGQGLEFLIYFQGNSAPDKSGLPSDRFSAERTGGSVSTLTIQRTQQEDSAVYLCASSQGALETQYFGPGTRLLVL.

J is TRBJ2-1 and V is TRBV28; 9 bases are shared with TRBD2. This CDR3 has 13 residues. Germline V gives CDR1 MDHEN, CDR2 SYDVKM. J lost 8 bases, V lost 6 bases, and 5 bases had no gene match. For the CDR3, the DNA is TGTGCCAGCAGAGGTAGCGGGAGATATGAGCAGTTCTTC. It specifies CASRGSGRYEQFF.

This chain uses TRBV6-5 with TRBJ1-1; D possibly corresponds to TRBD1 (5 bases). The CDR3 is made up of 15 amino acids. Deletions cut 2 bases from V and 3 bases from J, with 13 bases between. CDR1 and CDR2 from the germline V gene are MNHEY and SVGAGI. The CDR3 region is CASSYGGARDTEAFF. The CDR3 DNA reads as TGTGCCAGCAGTTACGGGGGTGCCAGGGACACTGAAGCTTTCTTT.

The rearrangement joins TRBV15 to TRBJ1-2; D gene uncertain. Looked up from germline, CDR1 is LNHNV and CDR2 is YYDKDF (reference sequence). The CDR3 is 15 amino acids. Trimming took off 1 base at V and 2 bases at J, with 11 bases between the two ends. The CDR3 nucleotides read TGTGCCACCAGCAGAGGGGCTGGGAGCAACTATGGCTACACCTTC. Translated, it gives CATSRGAGSNYGYTF.

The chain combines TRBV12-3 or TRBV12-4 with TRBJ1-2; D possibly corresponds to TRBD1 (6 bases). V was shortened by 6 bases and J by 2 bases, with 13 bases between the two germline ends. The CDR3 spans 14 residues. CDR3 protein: CASRGDIQNYGYTF. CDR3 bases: TGTGCCAGCAGGGGGGACATTCAGAACTATGGCTACACCTTC.

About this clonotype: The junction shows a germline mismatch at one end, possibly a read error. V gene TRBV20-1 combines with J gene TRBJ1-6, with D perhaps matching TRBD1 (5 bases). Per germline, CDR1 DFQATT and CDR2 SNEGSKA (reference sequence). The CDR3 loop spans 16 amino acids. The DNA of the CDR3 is TGCAGTGCCCCCTCTGGGGGGGTATCGTATAGTTCACCCCTCCACTTT. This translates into CSAPSGGVSYSSPLHF.

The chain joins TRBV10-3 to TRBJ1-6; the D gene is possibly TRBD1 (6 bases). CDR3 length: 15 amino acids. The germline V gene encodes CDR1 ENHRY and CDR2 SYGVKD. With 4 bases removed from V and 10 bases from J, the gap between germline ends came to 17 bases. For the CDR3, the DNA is TGTGCCATCAGTGGGACACAGGGACAAGACTCACCCCTCCACTTT. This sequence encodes CAISGTQGQDSPLHF.

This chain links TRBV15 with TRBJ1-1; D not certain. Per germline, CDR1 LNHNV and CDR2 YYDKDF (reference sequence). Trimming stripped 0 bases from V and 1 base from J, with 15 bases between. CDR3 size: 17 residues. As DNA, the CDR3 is TGTGCCACCAGCAGAGATCGTCTGGGAGAGGGGAACACTGAAGCTTTCTTT. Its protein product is CATSRDRLGEGNTEAFF.

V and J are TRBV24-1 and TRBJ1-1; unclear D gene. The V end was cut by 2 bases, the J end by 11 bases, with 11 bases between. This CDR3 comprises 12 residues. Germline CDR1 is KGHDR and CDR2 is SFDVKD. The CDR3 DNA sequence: TGTGCCACCAGTGATTCGGTAAGGCGGGCTTTCTTT. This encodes CATSDSVRRAFF.

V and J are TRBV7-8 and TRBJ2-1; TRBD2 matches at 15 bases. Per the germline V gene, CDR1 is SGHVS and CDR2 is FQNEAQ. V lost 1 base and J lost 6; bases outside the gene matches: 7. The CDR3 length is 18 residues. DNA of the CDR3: TGTGCCAGCAGCTTAGTTGGGACTAGCGGGAGGTCGGCCAATGAGCAGTTCTTC. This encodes CASSLVGTSGRSANEQFF. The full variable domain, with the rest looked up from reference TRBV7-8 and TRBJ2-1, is GAGVSQSPRYKVAKRGQDVALRCDPISGHVSLFWYQQALGQGPEFLTYFQNEAQLDKSGLPSDRFFAERPEGSVSTLKIQRTQQEDSAVYLCASSLVGTSGRSANEQFFGPGTRLTVL.

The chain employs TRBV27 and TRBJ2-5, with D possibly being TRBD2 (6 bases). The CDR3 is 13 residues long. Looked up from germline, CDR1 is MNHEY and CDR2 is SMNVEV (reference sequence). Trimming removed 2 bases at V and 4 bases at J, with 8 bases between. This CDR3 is CASSLNGGETQYF. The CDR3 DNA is TGTGCCAGCAGTTTAAACGGGGGAGAGACCCAGTACTTC.

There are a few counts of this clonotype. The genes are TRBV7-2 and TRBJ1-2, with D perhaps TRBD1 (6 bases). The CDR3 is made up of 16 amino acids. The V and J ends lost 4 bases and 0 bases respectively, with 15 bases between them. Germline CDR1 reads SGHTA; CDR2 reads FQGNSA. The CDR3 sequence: CASSWDTATANYGYTF. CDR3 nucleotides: TGTGCCAGCAGCTGGGACACGGCGACTGCTAACTATGGCTACACCTTC. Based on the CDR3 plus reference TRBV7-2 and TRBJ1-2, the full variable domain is GAGVSQSPSNKVTEKGKDVELRCDPISGHTALYWYRQSLGQGLEFLIYFQGNSAPDKSGLPSDRFSAERTGGSVSTLTIQRTQQEDSAVYLCASSWDTATANYGYTFGSGTRLTVV.

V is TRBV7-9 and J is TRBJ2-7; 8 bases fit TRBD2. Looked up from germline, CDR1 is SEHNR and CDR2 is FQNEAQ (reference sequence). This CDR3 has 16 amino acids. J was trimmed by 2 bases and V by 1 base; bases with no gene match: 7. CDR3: CASSLGVAGGAYEQYF. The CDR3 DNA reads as TGTGCCAGCAGCTTAGGTGTCGCCGGGGGGGCCTACGAGCAGTACTTC.

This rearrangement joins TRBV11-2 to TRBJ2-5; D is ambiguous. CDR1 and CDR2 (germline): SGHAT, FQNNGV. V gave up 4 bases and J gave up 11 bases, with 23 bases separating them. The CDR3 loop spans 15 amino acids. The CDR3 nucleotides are TGTGCCAGCAGCTCCCCTGGGCTGAACGAATTACCTCAGTACTTC. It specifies CASSSPGLNELPQYF. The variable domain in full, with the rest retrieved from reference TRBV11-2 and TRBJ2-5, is EAGVAQSPRYKIIEKRQSVAFWCNPISGHATLYWYQQILGQGPKLLIQFQNNGVVDDSQLPKDRFSAERLKGVDSTLKIQPAKLEDSAVYLCASSSPGLNELPQYFGPGTRLLVL.

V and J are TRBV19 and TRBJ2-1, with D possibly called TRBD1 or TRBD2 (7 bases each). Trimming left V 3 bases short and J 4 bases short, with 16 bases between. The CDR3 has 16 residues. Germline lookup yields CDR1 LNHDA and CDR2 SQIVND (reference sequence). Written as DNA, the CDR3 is TGTGCCAGTAGTATTCAAGGGGGCGGGAGATACAATGAGCAGTTCTTC. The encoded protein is CASSIQGGGRYNEQFF.

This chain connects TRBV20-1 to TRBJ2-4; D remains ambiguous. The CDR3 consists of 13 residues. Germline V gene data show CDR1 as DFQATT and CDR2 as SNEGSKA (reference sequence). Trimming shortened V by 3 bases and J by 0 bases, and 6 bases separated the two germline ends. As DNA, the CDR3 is TGCAGTGCTAGTCCTGAAGCCAAAAACATTCAGTACTTC. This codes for CSASPEAKNIQYF.

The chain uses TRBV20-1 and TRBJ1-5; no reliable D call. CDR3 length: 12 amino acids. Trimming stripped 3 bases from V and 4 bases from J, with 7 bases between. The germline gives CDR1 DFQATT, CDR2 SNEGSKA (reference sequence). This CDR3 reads CSASGINQPQHF. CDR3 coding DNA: TGCAGTGCTAGCGGTATAAATCAGCCCCAGCATTTT.

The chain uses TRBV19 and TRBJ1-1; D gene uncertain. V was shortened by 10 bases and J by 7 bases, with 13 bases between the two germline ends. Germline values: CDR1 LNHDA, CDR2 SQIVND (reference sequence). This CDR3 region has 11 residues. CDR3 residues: CATEGRGEAFF. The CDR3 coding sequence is TGTGCCACGGAAGGGCGCGGTGAAGCTTTCTTT.

In DNA, the CDR3 is TGCAGTGGGAGGGGGAGTCCCTACGAGCAGTACTTC. Translated, it gives CSGRGSPYEQYF. V usage is TRBV20-1 and J usage is TRBJ2-7; D could derive from TRBD1 or TRBD2 (6 bases each). Trimming cost V 7 bases and J 2 bases, with 12 bases left between them. The germline CDR1 and CDR2 sequences are DFQATT and SNEGSKA (reference sequence). The CDR3 covers 12 residues.

CDR3 protein: CASSSSGAYEQYF. DNA of the CDR3: TGTGCCAGCAGCTCGAGCGGGGCATACGAGCAGTACTTC. This chain links TRBV7-2 with TRBJ2-7; 7 bases line up with TRBD2. Germline CDR1 reads SGHTA; CDR2 reads FQGNSA. The junction had 4 bases not matched to a gene; V was cut back by 4 bases and J by 4 bases. This CDR3 contains 13 residues.

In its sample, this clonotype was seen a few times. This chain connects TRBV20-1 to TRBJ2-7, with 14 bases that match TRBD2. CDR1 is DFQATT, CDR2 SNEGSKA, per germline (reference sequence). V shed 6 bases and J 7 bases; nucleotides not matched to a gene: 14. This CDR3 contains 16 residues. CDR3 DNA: TGCAGTGCGATAAATTCCGGGACTAGCGGGAGAGGGGAGCAGTACTTC. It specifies CSAINSGTSGRGEQYF.